Each of the 21 T cell receptor beta chains below was sequenced from the same sample in a study of T cell responses to AZD1222 COVID-19 vaccine. Here immunoSEQ multiplex PCR was the method, and the copy in TCRdb shows in-frame clones only, minus some. The repertoire holds about 40,000 clones, 88% seen once, with approximately 26% in the top ten. The source material was peripheral blood, sampled 28 days after the second dose of the MenACWY control vaccine. The receptor set was obtained from an adult who received the MenACWY meningococcal vaccine as a control.

This chain links TRBV2 with TRBJ2-2; D is ambiguous. There are 13 residues in the CDR3. Trimming cost V 8 bases and J 0 bases, with 7 bases left between them. The germline gives CDR1 SNHLY, CDR2 FYNNEI. The CDR3 protein is CASQSPNTGELFF. CDR3 nucleotide sequence: TGTGCCAGCCAGTCGCCGAACACCGGGGAGCTGTTTTTT.

This rearrangement joins TRBV30 to TRBJ1-1; 7 bases are shared with TRBD1. V lost 7 bases, J lost 4 bases, and 9 bases stayed unmatched. Germline loops: CDR1 GTSNPN, CDR2 SVGIG (reference sequence). The CDR3 is 13 amino acids. CDR3 DNA: TGTGCCTCAAAGACAGGGCGGGTCACTGAAGCTTTCTTT. It translates to CASKTGRVTEAFF.

This chain joins TRBV9 and TRBJ2-7; 10 bases align to TRBD2. V lost 7 bases to trimming and J lost 4 bases; unmatched junction nucleotides: 2. CDR1 and CDR2 from the germline V gene are SGDLS and YYNGEE. The CDR3 is 12 residues long. CDR3 amino acids: CASSSGSYEQYF. The CDR3 bases are TGTGCCAGCTCTAGCGGGAGTTACGAGCAGTACTTC.

The V call is TRBV11-2, the J call TRBJ2-3; 11 bases fit TRBD2. Germline assignment: CDR1 SGHAT and CDR2 FQNNGV. The CDR3 is 15 residues long. The trim removed 6 bases at V and 4 bases at J, leaving 6 bases unmatched. CDR3 region: CASRDSGRASDTQYF. The DNA for the CDR3 is TGTGCCAGCAGGGATAGCGGGAGGGCTTCAGATACGCAGTATTTT.

About this clone itself: The same CDR3 arises from other DNA sequences in this sample as well. V is TRBV27 and J is TRBJ2-1; maybe TRBD2 (5 bases). This CDR3 contains 13 residues. Between the trimmed V and J ends, which lost 2 bases and 4 bases, there was a span of 6 bases. The germline gives CDR1 MNHEY, CDR2 SMNVEV (reference sequence). Written as DNA, the CDR3 is TGTGCCAGCAGTTTAGCGGGTTACAATGAGCAGTTCTTC. This sequence encodes CASSLAGYNEQFF.

This chain joins TRBV7-3 and TRBJ2-1; 12 bases are a match to TRBD2. This CDR3 contains 19 residues. Trimming removed 4 bases from V and 6 bases from J; junction bases left unmatched: 16. Germline assignment: CDR1 SGHTA and CDR2 FQGTGA. This CDR3 reads CASSSTSLAGGLVSNEQFF. The CDR3 region has the DNA TGTGCCAGCAGCTCGACGAGTCTAGCGGGAGGGCTGGTAAGCAATGAGCAGTTCTTC.

V gene TRBV12-3 or TRBV12-4 combines with J gene TRBJ1-5; D gene unclear. The CDR3 runs 13 residues. Between the trimmed V and J ends, which lost 3 bases and 12 bases, there was a span of 15 bases. The CDR3 is CASSFPANRYQHF. CDR3 nucleotide sequence: TGTGCCAGCAGTTTCCCGGCGAACCGATACCAGCATTTT.

V gene TRBV19 combines with J gene TRBJ1-4; D might be TRBD1 (6 bases). Germline V gives CDR1 LNHDA, CDR2 SQIVND (reference sequence). The CDR3 is made up of 19 amino acids. V shed 3 bases and J shed 1 base, with 21 bases lying between them. Here the CDR3 reads CASSIRWARGRLTNEKLFF. The CDR3 DNA follows: TGTGCCAGTAGTATTAGATGGGCACGGGGGCGCTTAACTAATGAAAAACTGTTTTTT.

The V gene is TRBV28, the J gene TRBJ1-2; unclear D gene. With 2 bases removed from V and 7 bases from J, the gap between germline ends came to 11 bases. Per germline, CDR1 MDHEN and CDR2 SYDVKM. This CDR3 contains 13 residues. CDR3 protein: CASSLTQLSGYTF. The CDR3, as DNA: TGTGCCAGCAGTTTAACACAGTTAAGTGGCTACACCTTC.

The rearrangement links TRBV25-1 to TRBJ1-2; D is ambiguous. Per germline, CDR1 MGHDK and CDR2 SYGVNS. With 1 base removed from V and 0 bases from J, the gap between germline ends came to 12 bases. CDR3 length: 16 residues. The CDR3 sequence is CASSESFGGANYGYTF. The CDR3 DNA sequence: TGTGCCAGCAGTGAATCTTTCGGCGGAGCTAACTATGGCTACACCTTC.

This clone was observed a single time. The rearrangement links TRBV25-1 to TRBJ1-6, with a weak D call TRBD1 (6 bases). This CDR3 region has 16 residues. Germline V gives CDR1 MGHDK, CDR2 SYGVNS. V was pared by 6 bases and J by 10 bases, with 22 bases between. The CDR3 protein is CASRVSTGHGNSPLHF. The CDR3 nucleotides are TGTGCCAGCAGAGTTTCCACGGGACACGGCAACTCACCCCTCCACTTT.

The chain recombines TRBV3-1 (or the pseudogene TRBV3-2) with TRBJ2-3; D unresolved. This CDR3 spans 16 amino acids. The germline V gene encodes CDR1 LGHDT and CDR2 YNNKEL (reference sequence). Trimming took off 0 bases at V and 0 bases at J, with 10 bases between the two ends. The CDR3 sequence: CASSQERAFSTDTQYF. The CDR3 nucleotides are TGTGCCAGCAGCCAAGAACGGGCGTTTAGCACAGATACGCAGTATTTT.

This clone was picked up one time. V gene TRBV18 combines with J gene TRBJ2-7; 10 bases match TRBD2. Unmatched junction bases numbered 7, after V lost 6 bases and J lost 2 bases. Germline loops: CDR1 KGHSH, CDR2 LQKENI. CDR3 length: 15 amino acids. The CDR3 nucleotides read TGTGCCAGCTCCCCCGGACTAGCGGTCGCCTACGAGCAGTACTTC. Translating gives CASSPGLAVAYEQYF.

The CDR3 is CASSVQRGSGTQYF. CDR3 nucleotide sequence: TGTGCCAGCAGCGTTCAGCGGGGGTCCGGGACCCAGTACTTC. The chain has TRBV14 and TRBJ2-5; TRBD2 agrees at 8 bases. The CDR3 totals 14 residues. V gave up 5 bases and J gave up 7 bases; unmatched junction bases: 9. CDR1 is SGHDN and CDR2 is FVKESK in the germline V gene.

The table lists this clone with a count of one. The chain combines TRBV5-1 with TRBJ2-2; D is unclear. V lost 2 bases and J lost 5, with 4 bases in between. There are 12 residues in the CDR3. Germline values: CDR1 SGHRS, CDR2 YFSETQ. CDR3 region: CASSLTTGELFF. The CDR3 DNA follows: TGCGCCAGCAGCTTAACGACCGGGGAGCTGTTTTTT.

CDR3 nucleotide sequence: TGTGCCTGGAGTGTGTTCGGGACAGGGGGCTACGAGCAGTACTTC. It specifies CAWSVFGTGGYEQYF. The chain couples TRBV30 to TRBJ2-7; 11 bases fit TRBD1. The length of the CDR3 is 15 residues. CDR1 and CDR2 (germline): GTSNPN, SVGIG (reference sequence). J was trimmed by 3 bases and V by 0 bases; bases with no gene match: 4.

The chain employs TRBV4-1 and TRBJ1-4, with D possibly matching TRBD1 (6 bases). Trimming removed 3 bases at V and 0 bases at J, with 20 bases between. CDR1 MGHRA and CDR2 YSYEKL come from the germline V gene. The CDR3 runs to 19 residues. CDR3 sequence: CASSHDQAGAYATNEKLFF. Here the CDR3 DNA reads TGCGCCAGCAGCCATGATCAGGCAGGGGCTTATGCAACTAATGAAAAACTGTTTTTT.

The rearrangement joins TRBV19 to TRBJ2-5, with 9 bases identical to TRBD1. From germline, CDR1 is LNHDA and CDR2 SQIVND (reference sequence). The V gene end was trimmed by 5 bases and the J gene end by 4 bases; junction bases not matched to a gene: 5. This CDR3 spans 14 amino acids. The CDR3 DNA is TGTGCCAGTAGTCAGGACAGGGGACGAGAGACCCAGTACTTC. It translates to CASSQDRGRETQYF.

This sequence joins TRBV30 and TRBJ1-2; D unresolved. Deletions cut 2 bases from V and 7 bases from J, with 8 bases between. CDR1 is GTSNPN, CDR2 SVGIG, per germline (reference sequence). The CDR3 runs 11 residues. The CDR3 sequence is CAWSLGFGYTF. In DNA, the CDR3 is TGTGCCTGGAGTCTGGGGTTTGGCTACACCTTC.

This clone has only one observation. This sequence joins TRBV7-3 and TRBJ2-5; D remains unclear. CDR1 SGHTA and CDR2 FQGTGA come from the germline V gene. There are 11 residues in the CDR3. V was clipped by 10 bases and J by 3 bases, with 9 bases between them. CDR3 DNA sequence: TGTGCCACGGAAGGAAAAGAGACCCAGTACTTC. Amino acids: CATEGKETQYF.

V gene TRBV9 combines with J gene TRBJ2-3; the D gene is possibly TRBD2 (6 bases). This CDR3 has 14 residues. Germline-derived CDR1 and CDR2 are SGDLS and YYNGEE. Trimming pared 7 bases from V and 0 bases from J, leaving 12 bases between. The chain's CDR3 is CASAEGASTDTQYF. Here the CDR3 DNA reads TGTGCCAGCGCGGAGGGAGCTAGCACAGATACGCAGTATTTT.